This T cell receptor beta chain was recovered during a study of molecular identifiers for immune sequencing clone quantification. Whole-study results and caveats: Jurkat TCR RNA that was spiked in from one cell was reportedly detectable among some 980,000 naive cells. Clones with over 20 RNA copies captured over 99% of effector molecules but under 1% of naive ones.

Previously published methods and listed TCR primers were used for the bulk TCR libraries. TCRdb called the PCR reads again in MiXCR, with one record for every CDR3 protein. Here the sample spans around 300,000 distinct CDR3 sequences, roughly 24% being singletons. A few counts support this clonotype. The antigen is undetermined. V was cut by 5 bases and J by 10 bases, with 12 bases left in between. CDR3 length equals 12 residues. Germline V lookup: CDR1 SGHVS, CDR2 FNYEAQ. This TCR derives from a human donor in good health. Some libraries in this study had Jurkat cell RNA spiked in. V gene TRBV7-6 combines with J gene TRBJ2-1; possibly TRBD2 for D (5 bases). Sequencing was done on a sample of naive CD8+ T cells from blood, with Jurkat cell RNA spiked in. Subset: FACS-sorted CD8+CD4-CCR7+CD45RA+ naive T cells. In nucleotides, the CDR3 is TGTGCCAGCAGCCCGGGAACACTCGAGCAGTTCTTC. It encodes CASSPGTLEQFF.